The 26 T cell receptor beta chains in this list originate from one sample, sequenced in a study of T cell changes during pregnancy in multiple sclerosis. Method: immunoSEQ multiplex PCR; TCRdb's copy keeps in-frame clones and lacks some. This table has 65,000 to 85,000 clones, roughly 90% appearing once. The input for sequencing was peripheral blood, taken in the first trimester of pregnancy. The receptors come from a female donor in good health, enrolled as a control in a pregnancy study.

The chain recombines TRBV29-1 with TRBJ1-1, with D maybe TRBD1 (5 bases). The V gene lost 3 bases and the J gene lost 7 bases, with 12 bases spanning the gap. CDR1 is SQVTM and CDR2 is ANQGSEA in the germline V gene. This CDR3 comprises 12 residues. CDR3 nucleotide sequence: TGCAGCGTTGATGTCGGGGGAGGTGAAGCTTTCTTT. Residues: CSVDVGGGEAFF.

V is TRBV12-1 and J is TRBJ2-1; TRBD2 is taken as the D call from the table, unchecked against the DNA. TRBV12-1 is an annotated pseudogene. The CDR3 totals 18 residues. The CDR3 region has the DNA TGTGCCAGCAGCCTCCCCGAGTGGGGACTAGCGGAATACAATGAGCAGTTCTTC. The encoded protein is CASSLPEWGLAEYNEQFF.

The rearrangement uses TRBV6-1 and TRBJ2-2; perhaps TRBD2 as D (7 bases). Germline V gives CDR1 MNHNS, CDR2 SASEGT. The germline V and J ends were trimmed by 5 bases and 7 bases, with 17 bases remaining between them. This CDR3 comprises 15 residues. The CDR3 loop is CASSPRGGAYGELFF. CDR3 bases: TGTGCCAGCAGTCCGAGGGGGGGGGCATACGGGGAGCTGTTTTTT.

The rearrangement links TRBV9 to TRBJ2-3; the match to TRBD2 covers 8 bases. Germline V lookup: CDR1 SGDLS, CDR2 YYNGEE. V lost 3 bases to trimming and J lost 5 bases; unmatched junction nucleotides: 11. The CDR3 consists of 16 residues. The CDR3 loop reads CASSDKSLAGGDTQYF. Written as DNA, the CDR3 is TGTGCCAGCAGCGACAAATCGTTGGCGGGAGGAGATACGCAGTATTTT.

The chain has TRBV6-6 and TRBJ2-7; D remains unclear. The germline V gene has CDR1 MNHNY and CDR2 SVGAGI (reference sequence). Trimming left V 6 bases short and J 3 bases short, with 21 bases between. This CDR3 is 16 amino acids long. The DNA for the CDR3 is TGTGCCAGCAGCCGACTCAGATACGACCAGATCTACGAGCAGTACTTC. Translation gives CASSRLRYDQIYEQYF.

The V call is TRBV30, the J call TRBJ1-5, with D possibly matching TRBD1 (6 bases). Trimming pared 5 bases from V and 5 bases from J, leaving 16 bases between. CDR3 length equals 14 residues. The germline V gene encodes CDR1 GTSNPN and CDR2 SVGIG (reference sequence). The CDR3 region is CAWSAGVPYQPQHF. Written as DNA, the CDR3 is TGTGCCTGGTCGGCAGGGGTTCCCTATCAGCCCCAGCATTTT. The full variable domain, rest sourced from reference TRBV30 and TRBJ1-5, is SQTIHQWPATLVQPVGSPLSLECTVEGTSNPNLYWYRQAAGRGLQLLFYSVGIGQISSEVPQNLSASRPQDRQFILSSKKLLLSDSGFYLCAWSAGVPYQPQHFGDGTRLSIL.

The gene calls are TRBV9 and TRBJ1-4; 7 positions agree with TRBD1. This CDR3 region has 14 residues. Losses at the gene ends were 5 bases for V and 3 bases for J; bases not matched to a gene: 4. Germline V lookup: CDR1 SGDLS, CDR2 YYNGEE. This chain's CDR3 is CASSYRGANEKLFF. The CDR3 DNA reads TGTGCCAGCAGTTACAGGGGTGCTAATGAAAAACTGTTTTTT.

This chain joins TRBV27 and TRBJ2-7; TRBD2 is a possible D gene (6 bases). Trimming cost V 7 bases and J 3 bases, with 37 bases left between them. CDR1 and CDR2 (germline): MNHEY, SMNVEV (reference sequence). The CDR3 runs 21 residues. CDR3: CASTGVGARDLNPIPFYEQYF. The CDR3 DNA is TGTGCCAGCACGGGGGTGGGAGCCCGGGACCTCAATCCAATCCCCTTCTACGAGCAGTACTTC.

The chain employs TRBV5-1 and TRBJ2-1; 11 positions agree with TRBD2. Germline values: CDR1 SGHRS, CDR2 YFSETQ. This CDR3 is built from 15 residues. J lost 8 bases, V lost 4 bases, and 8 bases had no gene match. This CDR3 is CASSPASGGNDEQFF. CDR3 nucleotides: TGCGCCAGCAGCCCGGCTAGCGGGGGGAACGATGAGCAGTTCTTC. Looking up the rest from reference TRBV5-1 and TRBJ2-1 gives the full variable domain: KAGVTQTPRYLIKTRGQQVTLSCSPISGHRSVSWYQQTPGQGLQFLFEYFSETQRNKGNFPGRFSGRQFSNSRSEMNVSTLELGDSALYLCASSPASGGNDEQFFGPGTRLTVL.

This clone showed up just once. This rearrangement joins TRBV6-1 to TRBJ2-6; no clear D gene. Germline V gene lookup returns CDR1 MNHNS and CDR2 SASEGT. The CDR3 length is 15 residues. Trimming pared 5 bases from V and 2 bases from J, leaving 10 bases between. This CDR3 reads CASSRVPPGANVLTF. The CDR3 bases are TGTGCCAGCAGTCGGGTTCCTCCTGGGGCCAACGTCCTGACTTTC.

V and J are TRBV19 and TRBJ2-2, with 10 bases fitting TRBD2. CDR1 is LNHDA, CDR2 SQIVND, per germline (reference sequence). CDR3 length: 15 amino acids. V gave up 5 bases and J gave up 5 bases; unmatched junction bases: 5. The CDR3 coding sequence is TGTGCCAGTAGTCGGGTAGCGGGAGGAACCGGGGAGCTGTTTTTT. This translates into CASSRVAGGTGELFF.

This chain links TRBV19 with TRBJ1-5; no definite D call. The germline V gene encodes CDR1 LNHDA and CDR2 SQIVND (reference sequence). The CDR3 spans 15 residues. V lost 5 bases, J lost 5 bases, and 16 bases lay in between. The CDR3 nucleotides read TGTGCCAGTAGTGTTGTGACGGGTTCACATCAGCCCCAGCATTTT. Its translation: CASSVVTGSHQPQHF.

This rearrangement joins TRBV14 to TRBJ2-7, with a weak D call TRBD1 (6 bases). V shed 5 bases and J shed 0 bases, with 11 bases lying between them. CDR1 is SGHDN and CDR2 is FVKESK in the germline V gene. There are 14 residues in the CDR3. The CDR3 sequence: CASSRTVSSYEQYF. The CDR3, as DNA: TGTGCCAGCAGCAGGACAGTAAGCTCCTACGAGCAGTACTTC.

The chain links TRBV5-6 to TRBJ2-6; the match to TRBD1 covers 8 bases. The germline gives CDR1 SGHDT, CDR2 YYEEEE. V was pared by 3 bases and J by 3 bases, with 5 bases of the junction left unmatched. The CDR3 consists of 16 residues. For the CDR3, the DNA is TGTGCCAGCAGCTGGACAGGGATCCGTGGGGCCAACGTCCTGACTTTC. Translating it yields CASSWTGIRGANVLTF.

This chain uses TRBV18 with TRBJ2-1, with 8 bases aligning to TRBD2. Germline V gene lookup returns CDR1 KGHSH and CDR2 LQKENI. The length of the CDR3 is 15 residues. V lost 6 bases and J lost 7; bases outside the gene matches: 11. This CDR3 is CASSPSRGGWNEQFF. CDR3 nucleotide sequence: TGTGCCAGCTCCCCCAGTCGGGGGGGCTGGAATGAGCAGTTCTTC.

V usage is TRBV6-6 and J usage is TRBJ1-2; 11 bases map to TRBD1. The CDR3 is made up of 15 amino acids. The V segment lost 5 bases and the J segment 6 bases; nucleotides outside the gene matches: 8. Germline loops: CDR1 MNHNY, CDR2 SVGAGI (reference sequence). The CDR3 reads CASSPGQGAPNGYTF. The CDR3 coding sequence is TGTGCCAGCAGTCCCGGACAGGGGGCCCCTAATGGCTACACCTTC.

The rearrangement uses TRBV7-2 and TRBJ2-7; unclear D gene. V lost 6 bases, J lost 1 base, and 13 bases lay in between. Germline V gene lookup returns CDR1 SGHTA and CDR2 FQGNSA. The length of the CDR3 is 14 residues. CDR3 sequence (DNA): TGTGCCAGCAGATTACCGGGTCCTTCCTACGAGCAGTACTTC. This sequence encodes CASRLPGPSYEQYF. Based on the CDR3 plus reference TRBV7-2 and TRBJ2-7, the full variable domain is GAGVSQSPSNKVTEKGKDVELRCDPISGHTALYWYRQSLGQGLEFLIYFQGNSAPDKSGLPSDRFSAERTGGSVSTLTIQRTQQEDSAVYLCASRLPGPSYEQYFGPGTRLTVT.

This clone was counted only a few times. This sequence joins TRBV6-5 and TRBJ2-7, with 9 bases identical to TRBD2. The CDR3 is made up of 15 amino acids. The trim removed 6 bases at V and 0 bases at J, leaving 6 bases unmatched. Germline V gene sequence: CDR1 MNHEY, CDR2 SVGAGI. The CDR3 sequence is CASRASGTHSYEQYF. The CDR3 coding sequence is TGTGCCAGCAGGGCTAGCGGGACGCACTCCTACGAGCAGTACTTC.

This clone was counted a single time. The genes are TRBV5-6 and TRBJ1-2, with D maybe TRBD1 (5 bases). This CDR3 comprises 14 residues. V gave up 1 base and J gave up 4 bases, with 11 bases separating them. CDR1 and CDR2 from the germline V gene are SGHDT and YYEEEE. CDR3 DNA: TGTGCCAGCAGCTTGCAGGGCAACCCCTATGGCTACACCTTC. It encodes CASSLQGNPYGYTF.

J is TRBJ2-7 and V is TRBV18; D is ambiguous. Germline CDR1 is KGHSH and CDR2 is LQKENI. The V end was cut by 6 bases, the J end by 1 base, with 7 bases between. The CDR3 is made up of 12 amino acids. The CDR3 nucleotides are TGTGCCAGCTCTACAGAGTCCTACGAGCAGTACTTC. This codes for CASSTESYEQYF.

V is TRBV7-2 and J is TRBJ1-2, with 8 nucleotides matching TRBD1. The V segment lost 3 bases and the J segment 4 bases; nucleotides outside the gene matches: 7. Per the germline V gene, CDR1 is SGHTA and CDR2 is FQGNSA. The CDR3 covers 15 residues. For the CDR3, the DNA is TGTGCCAGCAGCTTGCAGGGGGCTGGTGGCTATGGCTACACCTTC. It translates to CASSLQGAGGYGYTF. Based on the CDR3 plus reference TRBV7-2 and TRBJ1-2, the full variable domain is GAGVSQSPSNKVTEKGKDVELRCDPISGHTALYWYRQSLGQGLEFLIYFQGNSAPDKSGLPSDRFSAERTGGSVSTLTIQRTQQEDSAVYLCASSLQGAGGYGYTFGSGTRLTVV.

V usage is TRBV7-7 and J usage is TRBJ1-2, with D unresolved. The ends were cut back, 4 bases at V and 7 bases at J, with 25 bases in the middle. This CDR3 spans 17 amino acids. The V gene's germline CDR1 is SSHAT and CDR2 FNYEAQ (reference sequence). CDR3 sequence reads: CASSSHDATPAGCGYTF. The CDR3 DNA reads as TGTGCCAGCAGCTCTCATGACGCAACCCCGGCGGGCTGTGGCTACACCTTC.

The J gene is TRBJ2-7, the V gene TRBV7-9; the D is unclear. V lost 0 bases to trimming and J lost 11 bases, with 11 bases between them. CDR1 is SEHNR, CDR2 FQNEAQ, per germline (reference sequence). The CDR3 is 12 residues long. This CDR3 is CASSLAGPIEYF. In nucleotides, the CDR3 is TGTGCCAGCAGCTTAGCTGGGCCTATCGAGTACTTC.

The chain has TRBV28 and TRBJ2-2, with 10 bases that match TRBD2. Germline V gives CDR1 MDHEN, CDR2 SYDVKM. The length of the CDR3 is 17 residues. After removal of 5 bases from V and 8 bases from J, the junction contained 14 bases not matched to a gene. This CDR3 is CASSAPGLATKGGELFF. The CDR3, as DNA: TGTGCCAGCAGTGCCCCGGGACTAGCGACTAAAGGGGGGGAGCTGTTTTTT.

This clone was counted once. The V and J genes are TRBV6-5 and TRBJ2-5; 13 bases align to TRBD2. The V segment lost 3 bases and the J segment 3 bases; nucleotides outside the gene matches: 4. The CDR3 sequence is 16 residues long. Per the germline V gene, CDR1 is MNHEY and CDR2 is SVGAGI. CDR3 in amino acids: CASSYPGLAGEETQYF. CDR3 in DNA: TGTGCCAGCAGTTATCCCGGACTAGCGGGGGAAGAGACCCAGTACTTC.

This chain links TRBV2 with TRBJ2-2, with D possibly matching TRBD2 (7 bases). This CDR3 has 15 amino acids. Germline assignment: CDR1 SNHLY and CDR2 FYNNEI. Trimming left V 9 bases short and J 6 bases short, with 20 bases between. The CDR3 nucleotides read TGTGCCAGAGGGGGGGGCAAAATTTTTGCCGGGGAGCTGTTTTTT. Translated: CARGGGKIFAGELFF.